The entry that follows covers one TCR beta chain sequence. Its specificity is not known. This CDR3 contains 16 residues. Germline V gene data show CDR1 as SSHAT and CDR2 as FNYEAQ (reference sequence). The V and J ends lost 2 bases and 6 bases, in that order; junction bases with no gene match: 8. The primer mix had 60 Vbeta and 13 Jbeta primers. Sequencing was performed with immunoSEQ multiplex PCR; in TCRdb, only in-frame clones are kept and a portion is missing. Among roughly 190,000 clones listed, 81% were seen once. The data originate from a study of cytomegalovirus exposure and HLA in healthy donors. Study results and limitations: Reports described diagnosis of cytomegalovirus status by the classifier as highly specific and sensitive.

The TCR sequence derives from a man aged 45-65 years in good health and CMV-seronegative. The chain recombines TRBV7-7 with TRBJ2-5; the match to TRBD2 covers 11 bases. Material for sequencing was PBMCs. The CDR3 reads CASSLLPLAGGQTQYF. The CDR3 DNA is TGTGCCAGCAGCTTACTTCCCCTAGCGGGGGGACAGACCCAGTACTTC.